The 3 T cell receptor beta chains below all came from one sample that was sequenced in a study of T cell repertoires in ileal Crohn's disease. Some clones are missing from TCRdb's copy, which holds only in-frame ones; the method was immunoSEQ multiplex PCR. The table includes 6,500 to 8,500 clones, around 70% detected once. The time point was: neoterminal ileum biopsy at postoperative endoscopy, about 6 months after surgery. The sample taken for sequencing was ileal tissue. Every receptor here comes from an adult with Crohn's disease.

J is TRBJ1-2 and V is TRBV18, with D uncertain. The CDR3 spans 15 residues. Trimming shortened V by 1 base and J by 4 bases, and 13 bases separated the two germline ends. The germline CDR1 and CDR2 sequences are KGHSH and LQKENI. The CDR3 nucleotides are TGTGCCAGCTCACCACTACGGAGGGCTATCTATGGCTACACCTTC. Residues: CASSPLRRAIYGYTF.

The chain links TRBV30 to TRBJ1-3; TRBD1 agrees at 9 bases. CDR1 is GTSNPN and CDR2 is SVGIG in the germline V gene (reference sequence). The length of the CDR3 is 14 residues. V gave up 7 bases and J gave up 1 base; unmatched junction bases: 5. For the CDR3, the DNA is TGTGCCTCCCCGGACAGGGGATCTGGAAACACCATATATTTT. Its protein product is CASPDRGSGNTIYF.

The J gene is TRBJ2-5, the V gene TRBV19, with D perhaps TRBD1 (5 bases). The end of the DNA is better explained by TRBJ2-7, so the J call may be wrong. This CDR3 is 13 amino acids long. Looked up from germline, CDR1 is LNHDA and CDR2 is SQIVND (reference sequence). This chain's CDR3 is CASSKGVGYEQYF. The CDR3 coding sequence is TGTGCCAGTAGTAAAGGGGTCGGGTACGAGCAGTACTTC.